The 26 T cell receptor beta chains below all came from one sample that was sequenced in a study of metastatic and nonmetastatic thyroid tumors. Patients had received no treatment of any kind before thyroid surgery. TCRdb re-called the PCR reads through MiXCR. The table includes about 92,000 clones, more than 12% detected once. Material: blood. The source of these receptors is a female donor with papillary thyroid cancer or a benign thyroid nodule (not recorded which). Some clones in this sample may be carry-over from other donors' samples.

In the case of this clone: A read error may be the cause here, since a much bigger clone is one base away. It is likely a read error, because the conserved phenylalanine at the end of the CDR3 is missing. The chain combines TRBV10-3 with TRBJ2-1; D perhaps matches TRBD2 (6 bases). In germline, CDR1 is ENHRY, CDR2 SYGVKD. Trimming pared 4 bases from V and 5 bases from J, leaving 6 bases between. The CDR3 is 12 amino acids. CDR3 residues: CAISVADNEQFL. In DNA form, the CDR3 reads TGTGCCATCAGTGTAGCGGACAATGAGCAGTTCTTA.

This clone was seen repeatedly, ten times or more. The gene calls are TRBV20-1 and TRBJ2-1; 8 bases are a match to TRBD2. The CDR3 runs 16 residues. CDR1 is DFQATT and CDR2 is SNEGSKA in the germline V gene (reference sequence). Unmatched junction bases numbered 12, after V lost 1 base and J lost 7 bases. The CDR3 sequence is CSARVPSGGGRNEQFF. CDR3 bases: TGCAGTGCTAGAGTCCCTTCGGGGGGGGGTCGAAATGAGCAGTTCTTC.

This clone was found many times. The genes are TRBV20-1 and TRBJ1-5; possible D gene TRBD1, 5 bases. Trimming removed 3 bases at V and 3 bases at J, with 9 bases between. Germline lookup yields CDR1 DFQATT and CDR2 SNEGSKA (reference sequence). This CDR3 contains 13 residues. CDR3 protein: CSARGQDNQPQHF. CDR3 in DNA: TGCAGTGCTAGGGGGCAGGACAATCAGCCCCAGCATTTT.

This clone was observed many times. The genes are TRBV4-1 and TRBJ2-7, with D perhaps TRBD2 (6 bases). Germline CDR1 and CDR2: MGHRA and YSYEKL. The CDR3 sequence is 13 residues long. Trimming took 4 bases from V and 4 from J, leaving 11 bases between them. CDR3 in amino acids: CASSRGDGYEQYF. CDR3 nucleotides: TGCGCCAGCAGCCGGGGGGACGGATACGAGCAGTACTTC.

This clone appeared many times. CDR3 in DNA: TGTGCCACCAGCCATAGTGGACCACACAATGAGCAGTTCTTC. As protein: CATSHSGPHNEQFF. The V call is TRBV15, the J call TRBJ2-1; no firm D call. V lost 5 bases to trimming and J lost 5 bases, with 13 bases between them. The CDR3 contains 14 residues. Per the germline V gene, CDR1 is LNHNV and CDR2 is YYDKDF (reference sequence).

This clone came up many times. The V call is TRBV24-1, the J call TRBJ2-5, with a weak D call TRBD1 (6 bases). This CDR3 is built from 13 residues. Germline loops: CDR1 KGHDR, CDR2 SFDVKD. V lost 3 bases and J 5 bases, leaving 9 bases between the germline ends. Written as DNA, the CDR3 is TGTGCCACCAGTGATGGGGGCTGGGAGACCCAGTACTTC. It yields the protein CATSDGGWETQYF.

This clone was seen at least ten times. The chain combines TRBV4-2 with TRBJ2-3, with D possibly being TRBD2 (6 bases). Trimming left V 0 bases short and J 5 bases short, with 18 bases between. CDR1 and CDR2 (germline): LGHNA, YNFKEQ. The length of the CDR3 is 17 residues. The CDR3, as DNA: TGTGCCAGCAGCCAAGATCGAGGTGGAGGGGACGGAGATACGCAGTATTTT. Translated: CASSQDRGGGDGDTQYF.

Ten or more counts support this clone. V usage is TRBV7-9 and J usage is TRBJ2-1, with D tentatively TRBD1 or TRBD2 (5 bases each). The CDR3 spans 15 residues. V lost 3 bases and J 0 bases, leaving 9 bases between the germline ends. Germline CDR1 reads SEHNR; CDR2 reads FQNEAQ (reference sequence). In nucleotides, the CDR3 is TGTGCCAGCAGCTTGGGGGAAGCCTCCTACAATGAGCAGTTCTTC. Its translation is CASSLGEASYNEQFF.

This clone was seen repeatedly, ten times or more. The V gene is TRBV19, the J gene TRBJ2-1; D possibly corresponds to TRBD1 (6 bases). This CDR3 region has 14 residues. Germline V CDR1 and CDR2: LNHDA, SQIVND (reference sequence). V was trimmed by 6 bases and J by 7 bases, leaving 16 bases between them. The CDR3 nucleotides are TGTGCCAGTAGCCGAACACCCCAGGGGAATGAGCAGTTCTTC. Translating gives CASSRTPQGNEQFF. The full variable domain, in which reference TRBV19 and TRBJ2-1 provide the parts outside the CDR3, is DGGITQSPKYLFRKEGQNVTLSCEQNLNHDAMYWYRQDPGQGLRLIYYSQIVNDFQKGDIAEGYSVSREKKESFPLTVTSAQKNPTAFYLCASSRTPQGNEQFFGPGTRLTVL.

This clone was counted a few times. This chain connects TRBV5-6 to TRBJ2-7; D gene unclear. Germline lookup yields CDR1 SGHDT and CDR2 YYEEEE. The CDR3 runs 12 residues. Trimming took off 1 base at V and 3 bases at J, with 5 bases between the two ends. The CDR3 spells CASSLIDYEQYF. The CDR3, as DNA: TGTGCCAGCAGCTTGATCGACTACGAGCAGTACTTC.

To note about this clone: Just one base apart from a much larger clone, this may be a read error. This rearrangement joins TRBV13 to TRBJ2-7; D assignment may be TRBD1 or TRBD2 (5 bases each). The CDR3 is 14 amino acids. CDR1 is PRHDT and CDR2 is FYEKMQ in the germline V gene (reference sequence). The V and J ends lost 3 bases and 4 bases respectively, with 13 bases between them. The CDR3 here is CASSFGVTEYEQYF. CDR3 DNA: TGTGCCAGCAGCTTCGGGGTGACAGAGTACGAGCAGTACTTC.

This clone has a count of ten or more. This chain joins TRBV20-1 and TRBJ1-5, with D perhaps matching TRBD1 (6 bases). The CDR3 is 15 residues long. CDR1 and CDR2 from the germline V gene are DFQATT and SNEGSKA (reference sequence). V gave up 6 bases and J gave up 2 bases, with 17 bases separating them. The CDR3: CSAPPGGAGNQPQHF. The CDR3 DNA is TGCAGTGCCCCCCCTGGGGGGGCAGGCAATCAGCCCCAGCATTTT.

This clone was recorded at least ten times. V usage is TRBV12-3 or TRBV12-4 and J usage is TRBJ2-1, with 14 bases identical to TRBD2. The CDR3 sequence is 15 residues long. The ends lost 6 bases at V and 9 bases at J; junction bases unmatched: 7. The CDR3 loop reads CASSRTSGGSGEQFF. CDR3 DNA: TGTGCCAGCAGCCGGACTAGCGGGGGGTCCGGTGAGCAGTTCTTC.

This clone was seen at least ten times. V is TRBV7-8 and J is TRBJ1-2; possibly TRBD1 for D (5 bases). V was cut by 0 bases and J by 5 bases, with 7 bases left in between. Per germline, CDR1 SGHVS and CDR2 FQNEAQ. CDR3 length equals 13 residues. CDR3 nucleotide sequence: TGTGCCAGCAGCTTAGCGCAGGGTTATGGCTACACCTTC. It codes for CASSLAQGYGYTF.

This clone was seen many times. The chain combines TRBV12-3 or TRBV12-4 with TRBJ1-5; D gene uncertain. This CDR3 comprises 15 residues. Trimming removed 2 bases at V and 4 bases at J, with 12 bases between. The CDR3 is CASSLMGSFNQPQHF. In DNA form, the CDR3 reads TGTGCCAGCAGTTTAATGGGGTCCTTTAATCAGCCCCAGCATTTT.

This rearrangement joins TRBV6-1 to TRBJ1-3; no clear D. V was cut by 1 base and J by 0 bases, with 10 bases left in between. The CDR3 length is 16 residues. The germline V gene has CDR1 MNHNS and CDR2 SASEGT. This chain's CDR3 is CASSEDGGGSGNTIYF. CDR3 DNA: TGTGCCAGCAGTGAAGATGGCGGAGGCTCTGGAAACACCATATATTTT.

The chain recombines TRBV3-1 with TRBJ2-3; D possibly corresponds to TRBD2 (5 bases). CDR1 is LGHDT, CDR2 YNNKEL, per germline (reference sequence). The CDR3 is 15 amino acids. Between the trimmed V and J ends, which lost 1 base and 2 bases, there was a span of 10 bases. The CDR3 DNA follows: TGTGCCAGCAGCCAAGTTGTAGCGCCCACAGATACGCAGTATTTT. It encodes CASSQVVAPTDTQYF.

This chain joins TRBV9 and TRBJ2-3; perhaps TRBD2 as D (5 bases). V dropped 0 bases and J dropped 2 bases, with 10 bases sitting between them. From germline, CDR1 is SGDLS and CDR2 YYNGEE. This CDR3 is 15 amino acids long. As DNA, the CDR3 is TGTGCCAGCAGCGTAGACGGACTCTCCACAGATACGCAGTATTTT. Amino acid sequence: CASSVDGLSTDTQYF.

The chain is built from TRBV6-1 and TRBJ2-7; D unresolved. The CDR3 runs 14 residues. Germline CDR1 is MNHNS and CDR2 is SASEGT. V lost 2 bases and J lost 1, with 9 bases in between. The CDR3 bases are TGTGCCAGCAGTGAAATAGGGCAGTCCTACGAGCAGTACTTC. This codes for CASSEIGQSYEQYF.

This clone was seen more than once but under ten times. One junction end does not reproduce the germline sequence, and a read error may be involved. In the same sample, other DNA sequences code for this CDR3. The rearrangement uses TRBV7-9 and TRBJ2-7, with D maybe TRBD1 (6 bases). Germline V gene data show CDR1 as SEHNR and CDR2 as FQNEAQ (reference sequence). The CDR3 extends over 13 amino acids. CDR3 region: CASSSTGSYEQHF. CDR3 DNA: TGTGCCAGCAGTTCTACAGGGTCCTACGAGCAGCACTTC.

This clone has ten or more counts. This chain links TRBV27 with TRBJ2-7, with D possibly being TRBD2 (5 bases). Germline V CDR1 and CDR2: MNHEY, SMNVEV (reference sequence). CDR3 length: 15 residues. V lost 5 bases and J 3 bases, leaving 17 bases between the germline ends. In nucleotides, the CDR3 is TGTGCCAGCAGTGCGGCGGGCATCGATAACTACGAGCAGTACTTC. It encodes CASSAAGIDNYEQYF.

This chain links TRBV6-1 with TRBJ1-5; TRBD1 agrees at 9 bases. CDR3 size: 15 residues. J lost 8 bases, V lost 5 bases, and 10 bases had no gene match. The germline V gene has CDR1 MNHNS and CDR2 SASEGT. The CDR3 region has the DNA TGTGCCAGCAGTCAAGACAGGGGGGGGAATAAGCCCCAGCATTTT. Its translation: CASSQDRGGNKPQHF.

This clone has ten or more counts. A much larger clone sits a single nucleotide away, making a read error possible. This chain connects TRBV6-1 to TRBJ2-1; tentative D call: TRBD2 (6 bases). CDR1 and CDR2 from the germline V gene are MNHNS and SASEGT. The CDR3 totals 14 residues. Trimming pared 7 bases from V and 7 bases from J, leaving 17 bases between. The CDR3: CASNRGRGRNEQFF. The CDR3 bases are TGTGCCAGCAATAGAGGGCGGGGTAGGAATGAGCAGTTCTTC.

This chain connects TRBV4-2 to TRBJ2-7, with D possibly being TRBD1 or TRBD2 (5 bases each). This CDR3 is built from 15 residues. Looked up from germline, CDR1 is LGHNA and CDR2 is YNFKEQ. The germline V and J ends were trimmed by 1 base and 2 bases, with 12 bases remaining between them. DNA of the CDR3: TGTGCCAGCAGCCAAGTGGGAGACAGAACCTACGAGCAGTACTTC. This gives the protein CASSQVGDRTYEQYF.

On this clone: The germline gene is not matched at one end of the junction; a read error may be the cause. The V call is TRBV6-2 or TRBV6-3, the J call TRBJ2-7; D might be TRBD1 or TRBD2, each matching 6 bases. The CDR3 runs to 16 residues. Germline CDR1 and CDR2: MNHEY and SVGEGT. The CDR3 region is CASSYSAGHGAGEHYF. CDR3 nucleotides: TGTGCCAGCAGTTACTCGGCGGGACATGGTGCTGGCGAGCATTACTTC.

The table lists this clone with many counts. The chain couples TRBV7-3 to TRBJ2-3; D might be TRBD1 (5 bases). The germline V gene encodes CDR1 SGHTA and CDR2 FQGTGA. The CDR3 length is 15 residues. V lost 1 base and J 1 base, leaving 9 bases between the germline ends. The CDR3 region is CASSLIRGGTDTQYF. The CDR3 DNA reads TGTGCCAGCAGCTTAATTAGGGGCGGCACAGATACGCAGTATTTT.